These 20 T cell receptor beta chains originate from one sample sequenced in a study of blood T cell repertoires in COVID-19. Profiling relied on immunoSEQ multiplex PCR, and the TCRdb table lists in-frame clones only, not all of them. This repertoire shows 200,000 to 250,000 clones, almost 85% found once; its top ten account for approximately 2.4%. Sequencing used peripheral blood. These TCRs come from a woman aged 70 to 79 with COVID-19, enrolled during active disease.

This chain links TRBV7-9 with TRBJ2-3, with TRBD2 identical over 7 bases. The ends lost 6 bases at V and 2 bases at J; junction bases unmatched: 11. The CDR3 is 16 amino acids. Germline-derived CDR1 and CDR2 are SEHNR and FQNEAQ (reference sequence). The CDR3 here is CASSLSGAKFTDTQYF. DNA of the CDR3: TGTGCCAGCAGTCTGAGCGGGGCAAAATTCACAGATACGCAGTATTTT. Together with reference TRBV7-9 and TRBJ2-3, the CDR3 gives the full variable domain: DTGVSQNPRHKITKRGQNVTFRCDPISEHNRLYWYRQTLGQGPEFLTYFQNEAQLEKSRLLSDRFSAERPKGSFSTLEIQRTEQGDSAMYLCASSLSGAKFTDTQYFGPGTRLTVL.

The chain has TRBV7-6 and TRBJ1-2; tentatively, D is TRBD1 (5 bases). CDR1 is SGHVS and CDR2 is FNYEAQ in the germline V gene. V dropped 5 bases and J dropped 7 bases, with 17 bases sitting between them. This CDR3 has 14 amino acids. The CDR3 sequence is CASSRRDGPGGYTF. The DNA of the CDR3 is TGTGCCAGCAGCCGGAGGGACGGACCCGGTGGCTACACCTTC.

The V and J genes are TRBV19 and TRBJ1-3; weak D call: TRBD1 (6 bases). The germline V gene has CDR1 LNHDA and CDR2 SQIVND (reference sequence). The CDR3 covers 17 residues. V was pared by 2 bases and J by 0 bases, with 14 bases between. The CDR3 sequence is CASSIRRDTSSGNTIYF. CDR3 DNA: TGTGCCAGTAGTATAAGAAGGGACACGAGCTCTGGAAACACCATATATTTT.

The chain is built from TRBV14 and TRBJ2-3, with TRBD2 matching 7 bases. This CDR3 has 15 residues. The V segment lost 4 bases and the J segment 2 bases; nucleotides outside the gene matches: 6. Germline CDR1 reads SGHDN; CDR2 reads FVKESK. CDR3 protein: CASSLRGGDTDTQYF. As DNA, the CDR3 is TGTGCCAGCAGCCTCCGGGGAGGGGACACAGATACGCAGTATTTT.

The V gene is TRBV5-5, the J gene TRBJ1-2, with 7 positions matching TRBD1. CDR1 is SGHKS and CDR2 is YYEKEE in the germline V gene (reference sequence). The V segment lost 4 bases and the J segment 5 bases; nucleotides outside the gene matches: 5. CDR3 length: 13 amino acids. The CDR3 loop is CASSPGQLYGYTF. The CDR3 nucleotides are TGTGCCAGCAGCCCGGGACAGCTATATGGCTACACCTTC.

The chain links TRBV18 to TRBJ1-1, with D possibly matching TRBD1 (5 bases). The germline gives CDR1 KGHSH, CDR2 LQKENI. V was trimmed by 3 bases and J by 0 bases, leaving 11 bases between them. CDR3 size: 15 residues. DNA of the CDR3: TGTGCCAGCTCACCGGTAACAGGTCTGAACACTGAAGCTTTCTTT. Residues: CASSPVTGLNTEAFF.

The chain couples TRBV18 to TRBJ2-7, with a weak D call TRBD1 (5 bases). This CDR3 region has 15 residues. Trimming left V 2 bases short and J 0 bases short, with 11 bases between. Germline CDR1 and CDR2: KGHSH and LQKENI. CDR3 residues: CASSPIRVPSYEQYF. The CDR3, as DNA: TGTGCCAGCTCACCAATCAGGGTGCCCTCCTACGAGCAGTACTTC.

This chain joins TRBV3-1 (or the pseudogene TRBV3-2) and TRBJ1-1; 8 nucleotides align to TRBD1. Germline CDR1 and CDR2: LGHDT and YNNKEL (reference sequence). CDR3 size: 14 residues. The junction had 5 bases not matched to a gene; V was cut back by 4 bases and J by 4 bases. The CDR3 DNA reads TGTGCCAGCAGCCTCGGACAGGGAGTCACTGAAGCTTTCTTT. Translating gives CASSLGQGVTEAFF.

This clone was recorded a few times. The gene calls are TRBV6-2 or TRBV6-3 and TRBJ1-2; TRBD1 might be the D (5 bases). Germline values: CDR1 MNHEY, CDR2 SVGEGT. This CDR3 spans 14 amino acids. With 2 bases removed from V and 8 bases from J, the gap between germline ends came to 15 bases. Written as DNA, the CDR3 is TGTGCCAGCAGTTACGTTCGCGCGGGGGACGGCTACACCTTC. This codes for CASSYVRAGDGYTF.

The genes are TRBV29-1 and TRBJ2-3, with a weak D call TRBD1 (5 bases). CDR1 is SQVTM and CDR2 is ANQGSEA in the germline V gene. V lost 7 bases and J 6 bases, leaving 17 bases between the germline ends. This CDR3 region has 13 residues. The CDR3 region has the DNA TGCAGCGCCCATGACACCGCAGGGGATACGCAGTATTTT. This sequence encodes CSAHDTAGDTQYF.

The chain uses TRBV5-5 and TRBJ1-2; D unresolved. This CDR3 contains 14 residues. CDR1 and CDR2 from the germline V gene are SGHKS and YYEKEE (reference sequence). Trimming left V 3 bases short and J 2 bases short, with 11 bases between. CDR3 amino acids: CASSSPGENYGYTF. The CDR3 region has the DNA TGTGCCAGCAGCTCGCCCGGAGAAAACTATGGCTACACCTTC.

The chain joins TRBV2 to TRBJ1-6; no firm D call. The CDR3 runs to 14 residues. V was trimmed by 6 bases and J by 3 bases, leaving 9 bases between them. Germline V gives CDR1 SNHLY, CDR2 FYNNEI. This CDR3 reads CASRRDLYNSPLHF. The CDR3 bases are TGTGCCAGCAGGAGAGATCTCTATAATTCACCCCTCCACTTT.

The genes are TRBV18 and TRBJ1-2, with a possible D match to TRBD1 (5 bases). The CDR3 length is 15 residues. Germline CDR1 and CDR2: KGHSH and LQKENI. V lost 3 bases to trimming and J lost 2 bases, with 13 bases between them. CDR3 sequence: CASSPLPTENYGYTF. The CDR3 DNA sequence: TGTGCCAGCTCACCCCTCCCGACAGAGAACTATGGCTACACCTTC.

The J gene is TRBJ2-3, the V gene TRBV18; 7 positions match TRBD1. The CDR3 loop spans 14 amino acids. Looked up from germline, CDR1 is KGHSH and CDR2 is LQKENI. The V gene end was trimmed by 8 bases and the J gene end by 3 bases; junction bases not matched to a gene: 8. The DNA of the CDR3 is TGTGCCAGCCAAGATGGGACAGTGACAGATACGCAGTATTTT. This sequence encodes CASQDGTVTDTQYF.

V usage is TRBV30 and J usage is TRBJ1-4; D uncertain. Germline lookup yields CDR1 GTSNPN and CDR2 SVGIG (reference sequence). The length of the CDR3 is 14 residues. With 7 bases removed from V and 10 bases from J, the gap between germline ends came to 22 bases. CDR3 bases: TGTGCCTACCATGAACCCATTATGTCAGGAAAACTGTTTTTT. This gives the protein CAYHEPIMSGKLFF.

V usage is TRBV5-1 and J usage is TRBJ1-1, with a possible D match to TRBD1 (5 bases). This CDR3 contains 13 residues. Germline values: CDR1 SGHRS, CDR2 YFSETQ. Trimming left V 7 bases short and J 1 base short, with 11 bases between. The CDR3 protein is CASHLTANTEAFF. The CDR3 region has the DNA TGCGCCAGCCACTTGACAGCGAACACTGAAGCTTTCTTT.

The chain links TRBV5-1 to TRBJ1-4; TRBD1 matches at 9 bases. The J segment lost 5 bases and the V segment lost 5 bases, leaving 13 bases of the junction unmatched. CDR3 length: 17 amino acids. Germline CDR1 SGHRS, CDR2 YFSETQ. The CDR3 protein is CASRAGQGLRGNEKLFF. The CDR3 DNA reads as TGCGCCAGCAGAGCGGGACAGGGACTTAGGGGGAATGAAAAACTGTTTTTT.

This CDR3 reads CASMKAGAVHEQYF. As DNA, the CDR3 is TGTGCCAGCATGAAAGCGGGGGCGGTCCACGAGCAGTACTTC. V usage is TRBV21-1 and J usage is TRBJ2-7; TRBD1 is taken as the D call from the table, unchecked against the DNA. TRBV21-1 is listed as a pseudogene. The CDR3 extends over 14 amino acids.

This clone was seen just once. The rearrangement uses TRBV7-8 and TRBJ2-5, with 8 bases that match TRBD2. Trimming cost V 7 bases and J 5 bases; bases outside gene matches: 6. CDR1 and CDR2 from the germline V gene are SGHVS and FQNEAQ. CDR3 length: 13 residues. Here the CDR3 DNA reads TGTGCCAGCAAACCACGGGGGGGCGAGACCCAGTACTTC. This encodes CASKPRGGETQYF.

The chain has TRBV5-1 and TRBJ1-1; weak D call: TRBD1 (6 bases). Germline CDR1 SGHRS, CDR2 YFSETQ. CDR3 length: 18 amino acids. Trimming shortened V by 4 bases and J by 3 bases, and 25 bases separated the two germline ends. The DNA for the CDR3 is TGCGCCAGCAGCCTGGGGGCCTCCGGGCTAGGGGCAGACACTGAAGCTTTCTTT. Amino acids: CASSLGASGLGADTEAFF.